These 6 T cell receptor beta chains were all obtained from the same sample, sequenced in a study of blood T cell repertoires in COVID-19. Method: immunoSEQ multiplex PCR; TCRdb's copy keeps in-frame clones and lacks some. The sample has fewer than 400,000 clones, 85% to 95% seen once. The source material was PBMCs or T cells enriched from blood (not recorded which). These receptors came from a woman aged 25-40 years who had been exposed to COVID-19.

CDR3 DNA: TGTGCCAGCAGACGACTCCTCGAGGCCAGAGCGAACACTGAAGCTTTCTTT. Its translation: CASRRLLEARANTEAFF. The gene calls are TRBV7-7 and TRBJ1-1; D not resolved. Per the germline V gene, CDR1 is SSHAT and CDR2 is FNYEAQ (reference sequence). The V gene lost 6 bases and the J gene lost 1 base, with 21 bases spanning the gap. The CDR3 has 17 residues.

The rearrangement links TRBV6-5 to TRBJ2-7; perhaps TRBD1 as D (5 bases). V was clipped by 7 bases and J by 0 bases, with 13 bases between them. The germline V gene encodes CDR1 MNHEY and CDR2 SVGAGI. The CDR3 has 14 residues. CDR3 protein: CASKQTTDSYEQYF. The CDR3, as DNA: TGTGCCAGCAAGCAAACGACAGACTCCTACGAGCAGTACTTC.

This sequence joins TRBV2 and TRBJ2-2; possible D gene TRBD2, 6 bases. Trimming removed 6 bases from V and 4 bases from J, with 18 bases in between. CDR3 length: 16 amino acids. The germline CDR1 and CDR2 sequences are SNHLY and FYNNEI. The CDR3 DNA is TGTGCCAGCAGCCCCCGGGCCTCGGGGGTCACCGGGGAGCTGTTTTTT. Encoded protein: CASSPRASGVTGELFF. Complete variable domain (other parts from reference TRBV2 and TRBJ2-2): EPEVTQTPSHQVTQMGQEVILRCVPISNHLYFYWYRQILGQKVEFLVSFYNNEISEKSEIFDDQFSVERPDGSNFTLKIRSTKLEDSAMYFCASSPRASGVTGELFFGEGSRLTVL.

The chain combines TRBV5-1 with TRBJ2-1; unclear D gene. The germline V gene has CDR1 SGHRS and CDR2 YFSETQ. The V end lost 3 bases, the J end lost 0 bases, and 4 bases lay between the germline ends. The CDR3 is 13 residues long. The CDR3 DNA follows: TGCGCCAGCAGCTCAGTCTCCTACAATGAGCAGTTCTTC. Translation gives CASSSVSYNEQFF.

This sequence joins TRBV27 and TRBJ1-1; D is uncertain. Between the trimmed V and J ends, which lost 1 base and 2 bases, there was a span of 11 bases. The CDR3 has 15 amino acids. Germline V gene lookup returns CDR1 MNHEY and CDR2 SMNVEV (reference sequence). CDR3 sequence (DNA): TGTGCCAGCAGTTTATTTCGGGGTACCAACACTGAAGCTTTCTTT. Its translation: CASSLFRGTNTEAFF.

This clone was detected only once. The rearrangement links TRBV7-2 to TRBJ2-3, with TRBD2 matching 13 bases. Trimming cost V 4 bases and J 5 bases; bases outside gene matches: 6. The CDR3 has 16 residues. CDR1 and CDR2 (germline): SGHTA, FQGNSA. The CDR3 nucleotides read TGTGCCAGCAGCTCCTTTAGACTAGCGGGGGGAGATACGCAGTATTTT. This encodes CASSSFRLAGGDTQYF.